This T cell receptor (beta chain) comes out of a study of spatial heterogeneity in lung cancer. Study-level background: Matched bulk RNA-seq gave a T cell module score that correlated strongly with tumor-region TCR transcript counts.

Time point here: sample taken at primary tumor resection. There were 65 or so donors, all of them untreated patients with early-stage non-small cell lung cancer. Via MiXCR, TCRdb re-called the 5' RACE reads, giving one row per CDR3 protein. The sample has around 8,700 distinct CDR3 sequences, around 5.1% seen once. There are many counts of this clonotype. Its specificity is not known. Study conclusions and caveats: Tumors with more nonsynonymous mutations had more expanded intratumoral alpha and beta TCRs.

The sequence was obtained from a female donor with early-stage non-small cell lung cancer. Sequencing was performed on lung tumor tissue, taken at surgery.

The CDR3 reads CASSPAMNEQFF. The DNA for the CDR3 is TGTGCCAGCAGTCCCGCCATGAATGAGCAGTTCTTC. The gene calls are TRBV7-8 and TRBJ2-1; the D is unclear. The CDR3 is made up of 12 amino acids. Germline CDR1 SGHVS, CDR2 FQNEAQ. Trimming cost V 6 bases and J 7 bases, with 10 bases left between them.